This T cell receptor (beta chain) was captured by sequencing in a study of human T cells and chemical hapten exposure. Study context: In the approximately 24-week study, patients were dosed weekly with diphenylcyclopropenone on the scalp throughout. Overall study results and limits: Counts of TCRs above 1 in 1000 frequency stayed unchanged with DPC sensitization.

Germline values: CDR1 MNHEY, CDR2 SVGAGI. The CDR3 sequence is 17 residues long. Germline trimming cut 1 base from V and 6 bases from J; bases unmatched to any gene: 11. To note about this clonotype: Its antigen is unknown.

The time point denotes: patch test 3, about 24 weeks after DPC sensitization. Sample treatment: therapeutic diphenylcyclopropenone sensitization with weekly scalp DPC. Those who donated were patients with alopecia, 18 to 70 years of age, and suitable for DPC. The library put unique molecular identifiers onto individual cDNA molecules. TCRdb itself ran the RACE reads through MiXCR, one entry per CDR3 protein. Of 99,000 or so distinct CDR3 sequences detected, less than 45% appear once; the ten largest clones hold around 2.7%. Material: whole blood, obtained in connection with sensitization to the hapten diphenylcyclopropenone (DPC). This receptor was taken from a man aged 40-50 years with alopecia areata. Some clones in this sample may be carry-over from other donors' samples. The V call is TRBV6-5, the J call TRBJ2-7; TRBD2 agrees at 11 bases. CDR3 coding DNA: TGTGCCAGCAGTTACTACGGACTAGCGGGCCTCGGAGGCGAGCAGTACTTC. Translation gives CASSYYGLAGLGGEQYF.